The source of this T cell receptor (beta chain) is a study of T cells after yellow fever vaccination. Study-level information: SMART-Seq v4 Ultra Low Input served to prepare low-cell-number fractions. The study's findings and limits: The secondary response showed a weaker magnitude and a faster peak, day 5 versus 15.

A universal primer site and UMIs were added as TCR cDNA was made by 5'RACE template switching. TCRdb reprocessed the 5' RACE reads with MiXCR, giving one entry per CDR3 protein. The sample has around 310,000 distinct CDR3 sequences; 4% to 5.5% are singletons. V was cut by 0 bases and J by 2 bases, with 13 bases left in between. Germline V lookup: CDR1 SGHDT, CDR2 YYEEEE. The CDR3 runs 16 residues. On this clonotype: What it binds is unknown.

This TCR came from a man aged 18 to 30 who received the YFV17D yellow fever vaccine. Specimen: PBMCs, collected 15 days after the yellow fever booster vaccination. The chain links TRBV5-6 to TRBJ2-3; TRBD2 is a possible D gene (7 bases). The CDR3 DNA reads TGTGCCAGCAGCTTGGTTTCGGGGGGCCTCACAGATACGCAGTATTTT. Its protein product is CASSLVSGGLTDTQYF.